The clone carrying this T cell receptor beta chain was recorded only once. The antigen is undetermined. The repertoire was sequenced with immunoSEQ multiplex PCR; TCRdb's copy has only in-frame clones and lacks some. The sample includes more than 150,000 clones, around 92% of them seen just once. The data belong to a study of T cell responses to AZD1222 COVID-19 vaccine. General study results and limits: Vaccine-associated CD4 TCRs ranged over spike, dominating at 160-218 and 743-854.

Trimming took 0 bases from V and 9 from J, leaving 9 bases between them. From germline, CDR1 is LNHNV and CDR2 YYDKDF (reference sequence). This CDR3 is built from 13 residues. This sequence was found in an adult in good health. The chain recombines TRBV15 with TRBJ2-1; possibly TRBD2 for D (6 bases). The starting material was peripheral blood, obtained on day 0 of AZD1222 vaccination. The CDR3 DNA reads as TGTGCCACCAGCAGAGATCTCGGGGGTGAGCAGTTCTTC. Its translation is CATSRDLGGEQFF. Drawing the rest from reference TRBV15 and TRBJ2-1, the complete variable domain is DAMVIQNPRYQVTQFGKPVTLSCSQTLNHNVMYWYQQKSSQAPKLLFHYYDKDFNNEADTPDNFQSRRPNTSFCFLDIRSPGLGDTAMYLCATSRDLGGEQFFGPGTRLTVL.